The 13 T cell receptor beta chains below were found in one sample sequenced in a study of blood T cell repertoires in COVID-19. The data were produced by immunoSEQ multiplex PCR, yet TCRdb's version contains in-frame clones alone and is incomplete. The sample lists roughly 89,000 clones, roughly 80% occurring once. Source material: peripheral blood. Source of these receptors: a woman at least 80 years old with acute or convalescent COVID-19.

This chain links TRBV19 with TRBJ2-1; the match to TRBD2 covers 7 bases. Unmatched junction bases numbered 0, after V lost 3 bases and J lost 1 base. The CDR3 runs 14 residues. Germline V gene data show CDR1 as LNHDA and CDR2 as SQIVND (reference sequence). CDR3 loop: CASSISGSYNEQFF. DNA of the CDR3: TGTGCCAGTAGTATTAGCGGGTCCTACAATGAGCAGTTCTTC.

The chain couples TRBV19 to TRBJ2-7, with 12 bases aligning to TRBD2. The CDR3 runs to 16 residues. Germline V gene lookup returns CDR1 LNHDA and CDR2 SQIVND (reference sequence). V was clipped by 1 base and J by 3 bases; unmatched bases: 4. CDR3 amino acids: CASSIVGLAGNYEQYF. The CDR3 nucleotides are TGTGCCAGTAGTATAGTCGGACTAGCGGGAAACTACGAGCAGTACTTC. Full variable domain (rest looked up from reference TRBV19 and TRBJ2-7): DGGITQSPKYLFRKEGQNVTLSCEQNLNHDAMYWYRQDPGQGLRLIYYSQIVNDFQKGDIAEGYSVSREKKESFPLTVTSAQKNPTAFYLCASSIVGLAGNYEQYFGPGTRLTVT.

There are a few counts of this clone. The rearrangement links TRBV6-2 or TRBV6-3 to TRBJ2-6; 7 bases match TRBD1. With V trimmed by 5 bases and J by 2 bases, 3 bases remained unmatched. Looked up from germline, CDR1 is MNHEY and CDR2 is SVGEGT. The CDR3 spans 15 residues. The CDR3 region is CASSQQGTGANVLTF. Written as DNA, the CDR3 is TGTGCCAGCAGTCAACAGGGGACTGGGGCCAACGTCCTGACTTTC.

The genes are TRBV18 and TRBJ1-2; the match to TRBD1 covers 7 bases. CDR1 KGHSH and CDR2 LQKENI come from the germline V gene. The length of the CDR3 is 15 residues. V lost 6 bases to trimming and J lost 2 bases; unmatched junction nucleotides: 9. The CDR3 nucleotides are TGTGCCAGCTCTCCGACAGGGCAAGAAAACTATGGCTACACCTTC. Residues: CASSPTGQENYGYTF. Complete variable domain (other parts from reference TRBV18 and TRBJ1-2): NAGVMQNPRHLVRRRGQEARLRCSPMKGHSHVYWYRQLPEEGLKFMVYLQKENIIDESGMPKERFSAEFPKEGPSILRIQQVVRGDSAAYFCASSPTGQENYGYTFGSGTRLTVV.

This sequence joins TRBV12-3 or TRBV12-4 and TRBJ1-1; D not resolved. Trimming removed 10 bases at V and 1 base at J, with 10 bases between. This CDR3 is built from 12 residues. The chain's CDR3 is CATGRPNTEAFF. The CDR3, as DNA: TGTGCCACCGGGAGACCGAACACTGAAGCTTTCTTT.

V gene TRBV25-1 combines with J gene TRBJ1-2; D perhaps matches TRBD1 (5 bases). The germline V and J ends were trimmed by 4 bases and 1 base, with 16 bases remaining between them. The germline V gene encodes CDR1 MGHDK and CDR2 SYGVNS. The CDR3 totals 16 residues. CDR3 bases: TGTGCCAGCAGTGCCCTCTTGACAGCCAATAACTATGGCTACACCTTC. Translating it yields CASSALLTANNYGYTF.

This clone showed up just a few times. The rearrangement uses TRBV19 and TRBJ1-5; 7 bases fit TRBD1. The V and J ends lost 2 bases and 4 bases, in that order; junction bases with no gene match: 8. CDR1 is LNHDA, CDR2 SQIVND, per germline (reference sequence). The CDR3 extends over 16 amino acids. In DNA form, the CDR3 reads TGTGCCAGTAGTATAACCCGAGGGACAGCTAATCAGCCCCAGCATTTT. It encodes CASSITRGTANQPQHF.

The V gene is TRBV9, the J gene TRBJ2-1; 10 bases agree with TRBD2. Trimming removed 0 bases from V and 7 bases from J; junction bases left unmatched: 4. CDR3 size: 15 residues. Germline V gene sequence: CDR1 SGDLS, CDR2 YYNGEE. The CDR3 DNA reads TGTGCCAGCAGCGTAGTGGGGACTAGCGCAAATGAGCAGTTCTTC. This gives the protein CASSVVGTSANEQFF.

This sequence joins TRBV5-4 and TRBJ1-1, with 7 bases identical to TRBD1. Germline V gives CDR1 SGHNT, CDR2 YYREEE (reference sequence). V was clipped by 3 bases and J by 8 bases; unmatched bases: 7. The CDR3 extends over 13 amino acids. CDR3 nucleotide sequence: TGTGCCAGCAGCTACGGGACAGCCCCCGAAGCTTTCTTT. Amino acid sequence: CASSYGTAPEAFF.

This chain joins TRBV3-1 (or the pseudogene TRBV3-2) and TRBJ1-2; 9 nucleotides agree with TRBD1. CDR3 length: 14 amino acids. J was trimmed by 7 bases and V by 4 bases; bases with no gene match: 7. The V gene's germline CDR1 is LGHDT and CDR2 YNNKEL (reference sequence). DNA for the CDR3: TGTGCCAGCAGCCTTAGGACAGGGGTGGGTGGCTACACCTTC. It is translated as CASSLRTGVGGYTF.

V and J are TRBV3-1 (or the pseudogene TRBV3-2) and TRBJ2-3, with TRBD2 matching 9 bases. This CDR3 contains 15 residues. Germline-derived CDR1 and CDR2 are LGHDT and YNNKEL (reference sequence). With V trimmed by 4 bases and J by 3 bases, 5 bases remained unmatched. The CDR3, as DNA: TGTGCCAGCAGCCTAGCGGGGGAGCGGACAGATACGCAGTATTTT. This encodes CASSLAGERTDTQYF.

The chain carries TRBV2 and TRBJ1-2; the D gene is possibly TRBD1 (6 bases). With 2 bases removed from V and 4 bases from J, the gap between germline ends came to 11 bases. The CDR3 spans 14 residues. The germline CDR1 and CDR2 sequences are SNHLY and FYNNEI. The CDR3 loop reads CASSEQGLIYGYTF. CDR3 DNA: TGTGCCAGCAGTGAACAGGGGTTGATCTATGGCTACACCTTC.

The DNA for the CDR3 is TGTGCCTGGACTACAGGGCTCGATCAGCCCCAGCATTTT. Amino acids: CAWTTGLDQPQHF. The chain employs TRBV30 and TRBJ1-5; tentatively, D is TRBD1 (6 bases). Germline CDR1 GTSNPN, CDR2 SVGIG (reference sequence). With 4 bases removed from V and 5 bases from J, the gap between germline ends came to 12 bases. This CDR3 is built from 13 residues.